The 21 T cell receptor beta chains presented below share a single source sample, sequenced in a study of T cell clonality in common variable immunodeficiency. Assay used: immunoSEQ multiplex PCR; TCRdb lists only in-frame clones, some missing. There are 25,000 to 35,000 clones in the sample, none observed a single time. The material sequenced was peripheral blood mononuclear cells. The source is a person aged 18 to 70 in good health.

Many counts were recorded for this clone. The read terminates 3 residues ahead of where the CDR3 ends, so the germline J gene completes it. The chain employs TRBV30 and TRBJ2-1; D perhaps matches TRBD1 (5 bases). The CDR3 runs 13 residues. CDR1 is GTSNPN and CDR2 is SVGIG in the germline V gene (reference sequence). V lost 0 bases, J lost 7 bases, and 10 bases lay in between. CDR3 residues: CAWSVRAGNEQFF. The sequenced CDR3 bases are TGTGCCTGGAGTGTCAGAGCAGGGAATGAG. Based on the CDR3 plus reference TRBV30 and TRBJ2-1, the full variable domain is SQTIHQWPATLVQPVGSPLSLECTVEGTSNPNLYWYRQAAGRGLQLLFYSVGIGQISSEVPQNLSASRPQDRQFILSSKKLLLSDSGFYLCAWSVRAGNEQFFGPGTRLTVL.

This clone occurred many times. The read finishes 3 residues shy of the CDR3 end, and the germline J gene is used to complete it. V is TRBV7-9 and J is TRBJ1-4; D is unclear. The CDR3 length is 13 residues. With 5 bases removed from V and 3 bases from J, the gap between germline ends came to 7 bases. Germline V gene sequence: CDR1 SEHNR, CDR2 FQNEAQ (reference sequence). The sequenced part of the CDR3 DNA is TGTGCCAGCAGCCCTCTATCTAATGAAAAA. Translated: CASSPLSNEK. Given in full, the CDR3 is CASSPLSNEKLFF.

This clone was detected ten times or more. The read ends 3 residues early relative to the CDR3; the germline J gene fills the gap. The V and J genes are TRBV7-3 and TRBJ2-3; D uncertain. Per the germline V gene, CDR1 is SGHTA and CDR2 is FQGTGA. The CDR3 has 12 residues. The V gene lost 5 bases and the J gene lost 2 bases, with 5 bases spanning the gap. Incomplete CDR3 DNA: TGTGCCAGCAGCCCTAACACAGATACG. It encodes CASSPNTDT. The complete CDR3 sequence is CASSPNTDTQYF.

This clone occurred many times. The read is 3 residues too short to cover the CDR3 end, so that end is filled in from the germline J gene. This chain connects TRBV7-9 to TRBJ1-1; D unclear. Germline V gives CDR1 SEHNR, CDR2 FQNEAQ (reference sequence). The CDR3 loop spans 14 amino acids. Trimming pared 4 bases from V and 4 bases from J, leaving 13 bases between. Incomplete CDR3 DNA: TGTGCCAGCAGCTCTAGCACCGAGAGCACTGAA. It is translated as CASSSSTESTE. The full CDR3 is CASSSSTESTEAFF.

This clone was seen more than once but under ten times. The CDR3 goes on 3 residues after the read ends, and that part is filled in from the germline J gene. The J gene is TRBJ1-4, the V gene TRBV7-9, with D unresolved. CDR1 and CDR2 from the germline V gene are SEHNR and FQNEAQ (reference sequence). The CDR3 consists of 14 residues. V was trimmed by 5 bases and J by 8 bases, leaving 15 bases between them. The CDR3 bases that were read are TGTGCCAGCAGCCCCCCCGGTTCCAGGGAAAAA. It encodes CASSPPGSREK. Given in full, the CDR3 is CASSPPGSREKLFF.

This clone was detected many times. The read halts 3 residues ahead of the CDR3 end, with the missing end drawn from the germline J gene. The chain employs TRBV7-9 and TRBJ2-6; D is ambiguous. The V end was cut by 11 bases, the J end by 2 bases, with 13 bases between. This CDR3 contains 14 residues. Germline loops: CDR1 SEHNR, CDR2 FQNEAQ (reference sequence). Incomplete CDR3 DNA: TGTGCCGGTCTAAGCTCGACTGGGGCCAACGTC. Residues: CAGLSSTGANV. The whole CDR3 reads CAGLSSTGANVLTF.

This clone was observed at least ten times. Read data end 3 residues before the CDR3 end; the end is taken from the germline J gene. The chain employs TRBV19 and TRBJ1-5, with 7 bases that match TRBD1. This CDR3 comprises 13 residues. Per the germline V gene, CDR1 is LNHDA and CDR2 is SQIVND (reference sequence). The trim removed 6 bases at V and 7 bases at J, leaving 6 bases unmatched. CDR3 region: CASSGQVGQPQHF. The covered CDR3 bases are TGTGCCAGTAGCGGACAGGTGGGACAGCCC.

This clone was seen ten or more times. The CDR3 end is not reached by the read, which stops 3 residues before it; the germline J gene fills it in. J is TRBJ1-1 and V is TRBV10-3; possibly TRBD1 for D (6 bases). CDR1 is ENHRY and CDR2 is SYGVKD in the germline V gene. The length of the CDR3 is 13 residues. V was trimmed by 11 bases and J by 2 bases, leaving 15 bases between them. The CDR3: CAARTEANTEAFF. Incomplete CDR3 DNA: TGTGCCGCCCGGACAGAGGCCAACACTGAA.

As to this clone: Coverage ceases 3 residues before the CDR3 finishes, and the germline J gene fills in the end. The chain joins TRBV11-1 to TRBJ2-1; D might be TRBD2 (5 bases). Trimming pared 4 bases from V and 3 bases from J, leaving 10 bases between. Germline CDR1 SGHAT, CDR2 FQDESV (reference sequence). The length of the CDR3 is 14 residues. CDR3 bases read: TGTGCCAGCAGCTATTCCGACTACTACAATGAG. This codes for CASSYSDYYNE. The whole CDR3 protein is CASSYSDYYNEQFF. Using reference TRBV11-1 and TRBJ2-1 for the parts outside the CDR3, the full variable domain is EAEVAQSPRYKITEKSQAVAFWCDPISGHATLYWYRQILGQGPELLVQFQDESVVDDSQLPKDRFSAERLKGVDSTLKIQPAELGDSAMYLCASSYSDYYNEQFFGPGTRLTVL.

This clone was recorded at least ten times. From the germline J gene comes the end of the CDR3, since the read stops 3 residues before it. The chain has TRBV9 and TRBJ2-1; perhaps TRBD1 as D (5 bases). The CDR3 is 15 residues long. The V end was cut by 2 bases, the J end by 0 bases, with 9 bases between. Germline lookup yields CDR1 SGDLS and CDR2 YYNGEE. CDR3 protein: CASSVGAYSYNEQFF. Partial CDR3 DNA: TGTGCCAGCAGCGTTGGGGCCTACTCCTACAATGAG.

The sample holds many counts of this clone. The DNA ends 3 residues before the CDR3 does, and the rest of the CDR3 is filled in from the germline J gene. This chain links TRBV20-1 with TRBJ1-1; TRBD1 agrees at 7 bases. The CDR3 is made up of 12 amino acids. Germline CDR1 and CDR2: DFQATT and SNEGSKA (reference sequence). Partial CDR3 DNA: TGCAGTGCAACCGGACAGGTCTCCGAA. Protein: CSATGQVSE. The full CDR3 protein is CSATGQVSEAFF.

This clone was found many times. The read ends 3 residues early relative to the CDR3; the germline J gene fills the gap. The gene calls are TRBV5-6 and TRBJ1-2; tentative D call: TRBD1 (5 bases). Germline V gene data show CDR1 as SGHDT and CDR2 as YYEEEE. This CDR3 contains 14 residues. V lost 3 bases and J 5 bases, leaving 14 bases between the germline ends. The CDR3 here is CASSSDPGRYGYTF. The covered CDR3 bases are TGTGCCAGCAGCTCTGACCCAGGGCGGTATGGC.

This clone was recorded at least ten times. The sequenced fragment ends 3 residues before the CDR3 boundary, so the rest is inferred from the germline J gene. The chain employs TRBV5-1 and TRBJ2-1, with D unclear. This CDR3 comprises 13 residues. V was clipped by 1 base and J by 5 bases, with 7 bases between them. Germline CDR1 and CDR2: SGHRS and YFSETQ. CDR3 region: CASSLSTDNEQFF. The part of the CDR3 DNA that was read is TGCGCCAGCAGCTTGAGCACGGACAATGAG.

In its sample, this clone was seen many times. With the read ending 3 residues before the CDR3 end, the germline J gene is used to fill in that end. This chain uses TRBV30 with TRBJ1-4, with D tentatively TRBD1 (5 bases). Germline assignment: CDR1 GTSNPN and CDR2 SVGIG (reference sequence). The CDR3 runs 15 residues. V was clipped by 2 bases and J by 4 bases, with 14 bases between them. This CDR3 is CAWSSNRRYNEKLFF. CDR3 bases read: TGTGCCTGGAGTTCCAACAGGCGTTATAATGAAAAA.

The sample holds many counts of this clone. With the read ending 3 residues before the CDR3 end, the germline J gene is used to fill in that end. This chain uses TRBV10-1 with TRBJ2-2; D unclear. Between the trimmed V and J ends, which lost 3 bases and 3 bases, there was a span of 11 bases. This CDR3 has 15 residues. Germline assignment: CDR1 WNHNN and CDR2 SYGVQD (reference sequence). CDR3 in amino acids: CASSEGRVDTGELFF. The part of the CDR3 DNA that was read is TGCGCCAGCAGTGAAGGAAGGGTGGACACCGGGGAG.

In its sample, this clone was seen many times. With the read ending 3 residues before the CDR3 end, the germline J gene is used to fill in that end. The J gene is TRBJ2-7, the V gene TRBV6-1; no definite D call. This CDR3 spans 13 amino acids. Per the germline V gene, CDR1 is MNHNS and CDR2 is SASEGT. V was shortened by 2 bases and J by 2 bases, with 7 bases between the two germline ends. CDR3 amino acids: CASSESYTYEQYF. The sequenced CDR3 bases are TGTGCCAGCAGTGAATCGTATACCTACGAG.

This clone was recorded many times. Read coverage stops 3 residues before the CDR3 terminus; the germline J gene supplies the remainder. The chain uses TRBV9 and TRBJ2-1, with D maybe TRBD2 (5 bases). The germline V gene has CDR1 SGDLS and CDR2 YYNGEE. CDR3 length equals 17 residues. V lost 0 bases and J lost 1, with 14 bases in between. The CDR3 sequence: CASSVGEVASSYNEQFF. The part of the CDR3 DNA that was read is TGTGCCAGCAGCGTAGGGGAAGTAGCGAGTTCCTACAATGAG.

The table lists this clone with many counts. The read halts 3 residues ahead of the CDR3 end, with the missing end drawn from the germline J gene. The chain recombines TRBV5-4 with TRBJ2-3; the D gene is possibly TRBD2 (6 bases). V gave up 5 bases and J gave up 0 bases, with 13 bases separating them. The germline gives CDR1 SGHNT, CDR2 YYREEE (reference sequence). The CDR3 extends over 15 amino acids. The sequenced part of the CDR3 DNA is TGTGCCAGCAGACCCTATAGCGGTAGCACAGATACG. This encodes CASRPYSGSTDT. The whole CDR3 sequence reads CASRPYSGSTDTQYF.

This clone was seen many times. The read gets to within 3 residues of the CDR3 end, and the germline J gene fills in the rest. The V gene is TRBV20-1, the J gene TRBJ1-5; tentative D call: TRBD1 (5 bases). V lost 3 bases and J 7 bases, leaving 13 bases between the germline ends. This CDR3 has 13 amino acids. Germline CDR1 is DFQATT and CDR2 is SNEGSKA (reference sequence). The part of the CDR3 DNA that was read is TGCAGTGCTAGTACCCAGGGAGACCAGCCC. Translated, it gives CSASTQGDQP. The entire CDR3 protein is CSASTQGDQPQHF.

This clone was detected many times. The read ends 3 residues before the CDR3 terminus; that terminus is restored from the germline J gene. This chain connects TRBV6-2 or TRBV6-3 to TRBJ2-3, with a tentative D call TRBD1 (5 bases). This CDR3 spans 15 amino acids. Germline V gives CDR1 MNHEY, CDR2 SVGEGT. The sequenced part of the CDR3 DNA is TGTGCCAGCAGTTACGACAGATCAGGTAGAGAGACG. It translates to CASSYDRSGRET. The complete CDR3 sequence is CASSYDRSGRETQYF.

The CDR3 here is CASSLRMTARETQYF. Incomplete CDR3 DNA: TGTGCCAGCAGCTTACGTATGACAGCCAGAGAGACC. The genes are TRBV11-3 and TRBJ2-5; a possible D gene is TRBD1 (5 bases). The read terminates 3 residues before the CDR3 end, so the remaining end is supplied by the germline J gene. This CDR3 is built from 15 residues. Looked up from germline, CDR1 is SGHNT and CDR2 is YENEEA. Trimming cost V 2 bases and J 4 bases, with 14 bases left between them.